This TCR beta chain was sequenced during a study of Graves' ophthalmopathy and Graves' hyperthyroidism. V shed 5 bases, J shed 7 bases, and the junction held 10 bases outside the gene matches. Germline V lookup: CDR1 MDHEN, CDR2 SYDVKM. This CDR3 region has 14 residues. CDR3 regions of TCR beta were amplified from RNA transcripts. The first round was an RT-PCR with HTBI primers, and the second round was a multiplex PCR. TCRdb redid the calling of the multiplex PCR reads with MiXCR, one entry per CDR3 protein. Among some 750,000 distinct CDR3 sequences, around 40% were seen once, and the ten largest hold 40% to 55%.

Sequenced material: peripheral blood. The receptor was isolated from an adult man with Graves' ophthalmopathy. This chain joins TRBV28 and TRBJ2-5; TRBD2 aligns across 7 bases. The CDR3 sequence is CASSATTSWGTQYF. In nucleotides, the CDR3 is TGTGCCAGCAGTGCCACGACTAGCTGGGGGACCCAGTACTTC.